This T cell receptor beta chain was captured in a study of T cell responses to AZD1222 COVID-19 vaccine. General study points: The donor group comprised mostly white British people and more females; the analysis possibly underestimated clonal diversity. Unmutated variant regions are reportedly targeted by nearly half of spike-specific TCRs.

Profiling relied on immunoSEQ multiplex PCR, and the TCRdb table lists in-frame clones only, not all of them. The sample has around 150,000 clones, around 90% seen once. Comment on this clone: Its specificity is unknown.

Germline-derived CDR1 and CDR2 are MNHEY and SVGAGI. The V end was cut by 4 bases, the J end by 9 bases, with 12 bases between. The CDR3 sequence is 12 residues long. Researchers grouped second doses given at about 4 or about 12 weeks into one pool. The rearrangement joins TRBV6-5 to TRBJ1-1; D remains ambiguous. The specimen was peripheral blood, collected 28 days after the second AZD1222 dose. This receptor was identified in an adult who received the AZD1222 COVID-19 vaccine. The CDR3 DNA is TGTGCCAGCAGTTTCTGGGGTACTAAAGCTTTCTTT. As protein: CASSFWGTKAFF.